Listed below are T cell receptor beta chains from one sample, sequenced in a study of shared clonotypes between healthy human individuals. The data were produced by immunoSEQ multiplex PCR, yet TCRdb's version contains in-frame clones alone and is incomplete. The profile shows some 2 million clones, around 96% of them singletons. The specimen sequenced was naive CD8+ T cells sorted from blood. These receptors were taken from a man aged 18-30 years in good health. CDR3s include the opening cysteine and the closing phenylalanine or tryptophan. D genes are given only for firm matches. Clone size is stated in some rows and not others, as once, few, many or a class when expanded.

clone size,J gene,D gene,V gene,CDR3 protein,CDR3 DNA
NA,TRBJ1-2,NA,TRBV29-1,CSVDLGTYGYTF,TGCAGCGTTGACCTGGGAACCTATGGCTACACCTTC
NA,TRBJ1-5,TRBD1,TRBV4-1,CASSHTGAGQPQHF,TGCGCCAGCAGCCATACAGGGGCGGGACAGCCCCAGCATTTT
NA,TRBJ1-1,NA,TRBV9,CASSVAPGYNEAFF,TGTGCCAGCAGCGTAGCTCCAGGGTACAATGAAGCTTTCTTT
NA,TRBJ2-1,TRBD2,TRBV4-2,CASSQERSLAGGEQFF,TGTGCCAGCAGCCAAGAAAGGTCTCTAGCGGGAGGGGAGCAGTTCTTC
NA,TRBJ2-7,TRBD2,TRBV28,CASSSGYSGVSYEQYF,TGTGCCAGCAGTTCGGGGTATAGCGGGGTCTCCTACGAGCAGTACTTC
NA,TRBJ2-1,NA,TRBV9,CASSVVADSYNEQFF,TGTGCCAGCAGCGTAGTAGCGGACTCCTACAATGAGCAGTTCTTC
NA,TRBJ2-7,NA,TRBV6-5,CASSYGQIYEQYF,TGTGCCAGCAGTTATGGACAGATCTACGAGCAGTACTTC
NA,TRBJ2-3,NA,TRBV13,CASSPVASTDTQYF,TGTGCCAGCAGCCCCGTTGCTAGCACAGATACGCAGTATTTT
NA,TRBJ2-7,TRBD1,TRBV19,CASSASGQAPYEQYF,TGTGCCAGTAGTGCCTCGGGACAGGCCCCCTACGAGCAGTACTTC
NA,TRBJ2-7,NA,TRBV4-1,CASSQGDTNAYPYEQYF,TGCGCCAGCAGCCAAGGTGACACCAACGCCTATCCCTACGAGCAGTACTTC
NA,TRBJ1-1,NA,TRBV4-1,CASSQDGRGNTEAFF,TGCGCCAGCAGCCAAGATGGCCGGGGGAACACTGAAGCTTTCTTT
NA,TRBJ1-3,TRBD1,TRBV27,CASSETGAGNTIYF,TGTGCCAGCAGTGAGACAGGGGCTGGAAACACCATATATTTT
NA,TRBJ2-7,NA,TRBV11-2,CASSRDLGTSYEQYF,TGTGCCAGCAGCAGAGACCTGGGTACTTCCTACGAGCAGTACTTC
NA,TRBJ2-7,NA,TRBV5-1,CASSTGGGSYEQYF,TGCGCCAGCAGCACTGGAGGGGGCTCCTACGAGCAGTACTTC
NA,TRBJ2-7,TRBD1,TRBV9,CASSGDSSFDEQYF,TGTGCCAGCAGTGGGGACAGTTCTTTCGACGAGCAGTACTTC
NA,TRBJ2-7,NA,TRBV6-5,CASGAAYEQYF,TGTGCCAGCGGTGCGGCCTACGAGCAGTACTTC
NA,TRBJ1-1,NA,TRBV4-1,CASSQVSNTEAFF,TGCGCCAGCAGCCAAGTCTCGAACACTGAAGCTTTCTTT
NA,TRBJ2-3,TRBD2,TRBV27,CASSPRLAGGPGDTQYF,TGTGCCAGCAGTCCAAGACTAGCGGGGGGGCCAGGAGATACGCAGTATTTT
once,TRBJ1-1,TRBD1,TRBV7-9,CASSQGQQNTEAFF,TGTGCCAGCAGCCAGGGACAGCAGAACACTGAAGCTTTCTTT
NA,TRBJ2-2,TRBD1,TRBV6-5,CASSQTGLGELFF,TGTGCCAGCAGTCAGACAGGGTTAGGGGAGCTGTTTTTT
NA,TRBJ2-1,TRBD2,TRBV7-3,CASSLVVLAGARDNEQFF,TGTGCCAGCAGCCTGGTGGTTCTAGCGGGGGCCCGGGACAATGAGCAGTTCTTC
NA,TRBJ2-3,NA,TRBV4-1,CASSHPSSDTQYF,TGCGCCAGCAGCCATCCCAGCTCAGATACGCAGTATTTT
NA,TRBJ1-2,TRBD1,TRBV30,CAWTPGQGSYTF,TGTGCCTGGACCCCTGGACAGGGGAGCTACACCTTC
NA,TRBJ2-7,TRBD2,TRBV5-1,CASSWGAAGTYEQYF,TGCGCCAGCAGCTGGGGTGCAGCGGGGACCTACGAGCAGTACTTC
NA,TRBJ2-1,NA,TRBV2,CASSPASDNEQFF,TGTGCCAGCAGCCCCGCTTCGGACAATGAGCAGTTCTTC
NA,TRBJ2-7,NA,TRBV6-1,CASSADSYEQYF,TGTGCCAGCAGCGCCGACAGCTACGAGCAGTACTTC
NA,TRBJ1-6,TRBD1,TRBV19,CASSMTTGPNSPLHF,TGTGCCAGTAGTATGACGACAGGGCCTAATTCACCCCTCCACTTT
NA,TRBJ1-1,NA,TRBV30,CAWSDGIAFF,TGTGCCTGGAGTGACGGGATCGCTTTCTTT
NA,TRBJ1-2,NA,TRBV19,CASSINAARYGYTF,TGTGCCAGTAGTATCAATGCAGCCAGGTATGGCTACACCTTC
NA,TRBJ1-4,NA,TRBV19,CASSPRRGGSTNEKLFF,TGTGCCAGTAGTCCTCGGAGAGGCGGTTCCACTAATGAAAAACTGTTTTTT
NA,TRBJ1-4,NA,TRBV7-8,CASSSTAGPNEKLFF,TGTGCCAGCAGCTCGACGGCGGGACCCAATGAAAAACTGTTTTTT
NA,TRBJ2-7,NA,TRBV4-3,CASSQDKDSSYEQYF,TGCGCCAGCAGCCAAGATAAGGATAGCTCCTACGAGCAGTACTTC
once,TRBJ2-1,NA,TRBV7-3,CASSLSDGDYNEQFF,TGTGCCAGCAGCTTATCGGACGGAGACTATAATGAGCAGTTCTTC
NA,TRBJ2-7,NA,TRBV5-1,CASSLGQLMDEQYF,TGCGCCAGCAGCTTAGGGCAGTTGATGGACGAGCAGTACTTC
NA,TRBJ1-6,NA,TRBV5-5,CASSYQGESPLHF,TGTGCCAGCAGCTACCAGGGAGAGTCACCCCTCCACTTT
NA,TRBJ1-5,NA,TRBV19,CASSIEGGVQPQHF,TGTGCCAGTAGTATAGAAGGGGGGGTCCAGCCCCAGCATTTT
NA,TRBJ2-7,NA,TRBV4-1,CASSLRGPSSYEQYF,TGCGCCAGCAGCCTACGGGGGCCGAGCTCCTACGAGCAGTACTTC
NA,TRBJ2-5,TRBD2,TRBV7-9,CASSLSSGGSETQYF,TGTGCCAGCAGCTTATCTAGCGGGGGTTCTGAGACCCAGTACTTC
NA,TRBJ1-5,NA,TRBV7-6,CASSSGVGSAQPQHF,TGTGCCAGCAGCTCCGGTGTTGGGTCAGCTCAGCCCCAGCATTTT
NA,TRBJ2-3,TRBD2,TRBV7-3,CASSSIGGDTQYF,TGTGCCAGCAGCTCGATCGGGGGGGATACGCAGTATTTT
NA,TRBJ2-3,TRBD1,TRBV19,CASSMGQGTDTQYF,TGTGCCAGTAGTATGGGACAGGGCACAGATACGCAGTATTTT
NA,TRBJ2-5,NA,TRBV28,CASITRGGETQYF,TGTGCCAGCATTACCAGGGGGGGAGAGACCCAGTACTTC
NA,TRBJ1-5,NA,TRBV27,CASSPPGQPQHF,TGTGCCAGCAGCCCTCCGGGTCAGCCCCAGCATTTT
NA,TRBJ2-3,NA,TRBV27,CASSLGDTQYF,TGTGCCAGCAGTTTGGGGGATACGCAGTATTTT
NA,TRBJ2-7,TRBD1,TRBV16,CASSQSQGNEQYF,TGTGCCAGCAGCCAATCACAGGGGAACGAGCAGTACTTC
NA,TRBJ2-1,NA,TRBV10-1,CASSESSGNSYNEQFF,TGCGCCAGCAGTGAGTCGAGTGGAAACTCCTACAATGAGCAGTTCTTC
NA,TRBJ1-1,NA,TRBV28,CASSLIPEGVSEAFF,TGTGCCAGCAGTTTAATCCCAGAGGGTGTATCTGAAGCTTTCTTT
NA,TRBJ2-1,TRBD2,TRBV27,CASFPLAGSYNEQFF,TGTGCCAGTTTCCCTTTAGCGGGGTCCTACAATGAGCAGTTCTTC